The 20 T cell receptor beta chains below all came from one sample that was sequenced in a study of multiple sclerosis patients with progressive multifocal leukoencephalopathy. Repertoires were generated with immunoSEQ multiplex PCR, while TCRdb's copy carries only in-frame clones and drops some. This table has over 25,000 clones, about 90% appearing once. Stated time point: time of PML onset. The source material was PBMCs, sampled from a patient treated with natalizumab. These receptor sequences come from a human donor with progressive multifocal leukoencephalopathy.

The chain joins TRBV25-1 to TRBJ2-1; D gene uncertain. Germline V gene sequence: CDR1 MGHDK, CDR2 SYGVNS. The CDR3 totals 15 residues. V was clipped by 2 bases and J by 6 bases, with 14 bases between them. The CDR3 loop is CASSEIGEGGNEQFF. The CDR3 DNA sequence: TGTGCCAGCAGTGAAATTGGCGAAGGCGGCAATGAGCAGTTCTTC.

The chain uses TRBV5-1 and TRBJ2-7, with unresolved D. The CDR3 covers 15 residues. V lost 1 base and J lost 0, with 11 bases in between. Germline V lookup: CDR1 SGHRS, CDR2 YFSETQ. The DNA for the CDR3 is TGCGCCAGCAGCTTGTCGAGTCCGAGCTCCTACGAGCAGTACTTC. This gives the protein CASSLSSPSSYEQYF.

The chain joins TRBV6-6 to TRBJ1-6; TRBD1 agrees at 7 bases. This CDR3 comprises 15 residues. Per the germline V gene, CDR1 is MNHNY and CDR2 is SVGAGI (reference sequence). V trimming: 6 bases; J trimming: 10 bases; junction bases outside the gene matches: 12. In nucleotides, the CDR3 is TGTGCCAGCAGGCTTAATGACAGGGTTCGGTCACCCCTCCACTTT. This codes for CASRLNDRVRSPLHF.

The rearrangement uses TRBV7-9 and TRBJ1-1; 8 bases align to TRBD1. The germline V gene has CDR1 SEHNR and CDR2 FQNEAQ (reference sequence). V gave up 4 bases and J gave up 11 bases; unmatched junction bases: 12. The CDR3 length is 14 residues. The CDR3 DNA reads TGTGCCAGCAGCTCGGGACAGGCTCAGTGGGGGGCTTTCTTT. It is translated as CASSSGQAQWGAFF.

The chain recombines TRBV19 with TRBJ2-1, with TRBD2 matching 8 bases. The germline gives CDR1 LNHDA, CDR2 SQIVND (reference sequence). The CDR3 covers 18 residues. J gave up 4 bases and V 2 bases, and 13 bases lay outside the gene matches. In DNA, the CDR3 is TGTGCCAGTAGTATATGGTCTTTGGGTAGCGGGACGTACAATGAGCAGTTCTTC. Its translation is CASSIWSLGSGTYNEQFF.

This rearrangement joins TRBV28 to TRBJ2-2, with 8 positions matching TRBD2. Germline CDR1 is MDHEN and CDR2 is SYDVKM. Trimming cost V 8 bases and J 4 bases; bases outside gene matches: 3. The CDR3 totals 13 residues. This CDR3 is CASSSGSTGELFF. As DNA, the CDR3 is TGTGCCAGCTCGAGCGGGAGCACCGGGGAGCTGTTTTTT. Looking up the rest from reference TRBV28 and TRBJ2-2 gives the full variable domain: DVKVTQSSRYLVKRTGEKVFLECVQDMDHENMFWYRQDPGLGLRLIYFSYDVKMKEKGDIPEGYSVSREKKERFSLILESASTNQTSMYLCASSSGSTGELFFGEGSRLTVL.

The chain couples TRBV7-9 to TRBJ1-1; D unresolved. The CDR3 has 15 residues. V was cut by 5 bases and J by 0 bases, with 13 bases left in between. Germline assignment: CDR1 SEHNR and CDR2 FQNEAQ (reference sequence). The CDR3 protein is CASSGRSLMNTEAFF. The CDR3, as DNA: TGTGCCAGCAGCGGGAGGAGCCTTATGAACACTGAAGCTTTCTTT.

This chain connects TRBV29-1 to TRBJ2-7; the D call may be TRBD1 or TRBD2 (6 bases each). This CDR3 has 12 amino acids. Germline V CDR1 and CDR2: SQVTM, ANQGSEA. Trimming took 4 bases from V and 2 from J, leaving 9 bases between them. The CDR3 nucleotides are TGCAGCGTTGTAGGGGGGACCTACGAGCAGTACTTC. It codes for CSVVGGTYEQYF.

The CDR3 sequence is CASSPHTEGAGEQYF. The CDR3 nucleotides are TGTGCCAGCTCACCACATACGGAGGGGGCGGGAGAGCAGTACTTC. This chain links TRBV18 with TRBJ2-7; D is possibly TRBD1 (7 bases). Germline values: CDR1 KGHSH, CDR2 LQKENI. V was cut by 1 base and J by 7 bases, with 17 bases left in between. There are 15 residues in the CDR3. The full variable domain, completed using reference TRBV18 and TRBJ2-7, is NAGVMQNPRHLVRRRGQEARLRCSPMKGHSHVYWYRQLPEEGLKFMVYLQKENIIDESGMPKERFSAEFPKEGPSILRIQQVVRGDSAAYFCASSPHTEGAGEQYFGPGTRLTVT.

The rearrangement links TRBV7-9 to TRBJ2-2; TRBD1 or TRBD2 may be the D gene (6 bases each). There are 14 residues in the CDR3. V lost 9 bases, J lost 4 bases, and 15 bases lay in between. Germline V gene sequence: CDR1 SEHNR, CDR2 FQNEAQ (reference sequence). DNA of the CDR3: TGTGCCAGGGGGGGCACAGGTACCACCGGGGAGCTGTTTTTT. Translating it yields CARGGTGTTGELFF.

This clone occurred once. This CDR3 is CASSLGDSIYEQYF. The CDR3, as DNA: TGCGCCAGCAGCTTGGGGGACAGTATTTACGAGCAGTACTTC. This chain uses TRBV5-1 with TRBJ2-7; TRBD1 matches at 7 bases. The germline CDR1 and CDR2 sequences are SGHRS and YFSETQ. The CDR3 runs to 14 residues. The V gene end was trimmed by 0 bases and the J gene end by 4 bases; junction bases not matched to a gene: 4.

This chain joins TRBV5-1 and TRBJ2-3; D may be TRBD2 (5 bases). CDR3 length equals 14 residues. Trimming removed 3 bases at V and 2 bases at J, with 10 bases between. CDR1 SGHRS and CDR2 YFSETQ come from the germline V gene. CDR3 sequence (DNA): TGCGCCAGCAGCTGGGCGGACTCCACAGATACGCAGTATTTT. The encoded protein is CASSWADSTDTQYF.

The rearrangement uses TRBV7-9 and TRBJ2-2; D perhaps matches TRBD2 (6 bases). Germline V gives CDR1 SEHNR, CDR2 FQNEAQ (reference sequence). This CDR3 contains 16 residues. With 5 bases removed from V and 0 bases from J, the gap between germline ends came to 13 bases. CDR3 residues: CASSTAGTSNTGELFF. CDR3 DNA: TGTGCCAGCAGCACTGCCGGGACTTCGAACACCGGGGAGCTGTTTTTT.

This chain connects TRBV5-6 to TRBJ1-2; D gene ambiguous. Germline CDR1 SGHDT, CDR2 YYEEEE. This CDR3 is built from 14 residues. The ends were cut back, 10 bases at V and 0 bases at J, with 16 bases in the middle. The CDR3 sequence: CAARVRGTNYGYTF. CDR3 DNA: TGTGCCGCGCGCGTTCGGGGAACTAACTATGGCTACACCTTC.

The V and J genes are TRBV5-1 and TRBJ2-3; either TRBD1 or TRBD2 may fit D (5 bases each). Trimming took off 9 bases at V and 4 bases at J, with 18 bases between the two ends. In germline, CDR1 is SGHRS, CDR2 YFSETQ. The CDR3 runs to 14 residues. The CDR3 DNA is TGCGCCACCAAAGTGGGACGCAGCCCAGATACGCAGTATTTT. As protein: CATKVGRSPDTQYF.

This rearrangement joins TRBV2 to TRBJ2-1; 11 nucleotides match TRBD1. The CDR3 is 15 residues long. After removal of 6 bases from V and 2 bases from J, the junction contained 3 bases not matched to a gene. Germline V gene data show CDR1 as SNHLY and CDR2 as FYNNEI. The CDR3 protein is CASSKGQGAYNEQFF. CDR3 DNA: TGTGCCAGCAGCAAGGGACAGGGGGCCTACAATGAGCAGTTCTTC.

The sample holds a few counts of this clone. The CDR3 region has the DNA TGTGCCAGCAGCGAGCGCCGGAATGAGCAGTTCTTC. This encodes CASSERRNEQFF. V gene TRBV6-5 combines with J gene TRBJ2-1, with unresolved D. The germline V gene has CDR1 MNHEY and CDR2 SVGAGI. V lost 6 bases, J lost 7 bases, and 10 bases lay in between. The CDR3 totals 12 residues.

The chain combines TRBV6-1 with TRBJ2-7; D is unclear. Germline CDR1 is MNHNS and CDR2 is SASEGT. V was clipped by 0 bases and J by 0 bases, with 3 bases between them. CDR3 size: 13 residues. The CDR3 region is CASSEAPSYEQYF. CDR3 bases: TGTGCCAGCAGTGAAGCCCCCTCCTACGAGCAGTACTTC.

V is TRBV28 and J is TRBJ1-1; no clear D gene. Germline V CDR1 and CDR2: MDHEN, SYDVKM. This CDR3 is 12 amino acids long. V lost 10 bases, J lost 5 bases, and 14 bases lay in between. The CDR3 spells CATTEGGTEAFF. The CDR3 DNA follows: TGTGCCACCACCGAGGGAGGGACTGAAGCTTTCTTT.

The CDR3 DNA reads TGTGCCAGTAGTATAACAGGGACAGGGGGTAGCAATCAGCCCCAGCATTTT. Translating it yields CASSITGTGGSNQPQHF. The chain links TRBV19 to TRBJ1-5; TRBD1 matches 11 bases. Germline values: CDR1 LNHDA, CDR2 SQIVND (reference sequence). The CDR3 has 17 residues. Trimming at V came to 2 bases and at J to 0 bases, leaving 3 bases not matched to a gene.